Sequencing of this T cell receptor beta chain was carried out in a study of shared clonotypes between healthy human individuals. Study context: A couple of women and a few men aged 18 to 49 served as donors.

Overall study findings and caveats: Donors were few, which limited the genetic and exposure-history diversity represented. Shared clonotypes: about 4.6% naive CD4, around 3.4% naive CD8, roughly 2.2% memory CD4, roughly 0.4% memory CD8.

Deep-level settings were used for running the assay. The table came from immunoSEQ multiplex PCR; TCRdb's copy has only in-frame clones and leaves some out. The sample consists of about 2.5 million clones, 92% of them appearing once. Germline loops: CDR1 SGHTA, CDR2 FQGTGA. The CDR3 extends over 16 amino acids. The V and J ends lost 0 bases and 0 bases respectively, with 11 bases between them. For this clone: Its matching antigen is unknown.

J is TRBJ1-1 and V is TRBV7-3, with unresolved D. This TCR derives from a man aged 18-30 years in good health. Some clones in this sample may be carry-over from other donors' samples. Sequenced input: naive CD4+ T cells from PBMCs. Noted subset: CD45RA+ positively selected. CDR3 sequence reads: CASSLTPATVNTEAFF. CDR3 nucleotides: TGTGCCAGCAGCTTAACGCCCGCGACCGTGAACACTGAAGCTTTCTTT. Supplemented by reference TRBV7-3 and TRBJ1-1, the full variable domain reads GAGVSQTPSNKVTEKGKYVELRCDPISGHTALYWYRQSLGQGPEFLIYFQGTGAADDSGLPNDRFFAVRPEGSVSTLKIQRTERGDSAVYLCASSLTPATVNTEAFFGQGTRLTVV.